Listed below are T cell receptor beta chains from one sample, sequenced in a study of cytomegalovirus exposure and HLA in healthy donors. Assay used: immunoSEQ multiplex PCR; TCRdb lists only in-frame clones, some missing. The data hold roughly 180,000 clones, with about 9% observed a single time. The specimen was PBMCs. Receptors were obtained from a woman in her twenties or thirties in good health and CMV-seropositive. CDR3s leave out the opening cysteine and the closing phenylalanine or tryptophan. Each record gives: D gene, V gene, CDR3 protein. A D gene is named only where the DNA matches it firmly.

TRBD2 | TRBV29-1 | SVELTSGRSETQY
TRBD1 | TRBV30 | AWILQGQGSYGYT
TRBD2 | TRBV7-9 | ASSLGEAGAKYEQY
- | TRBV2 | ASRARGLYNEQF
TRBD2 | TRBV5-1 | ASSPQTSGRARRYNEQF
- | TRBV4-1 | ASSQDHRGMTDTQY
TRBD2 | TRBV19 | ASRKSGGTGELF
TRBD2 | TRBV7-9 | ASSRRGEREYRETQY
TRBD2 | TRBV9 | ASRRLAGEETQY
TRBD1 | TRBV5-6 | ASSSGGGNYGYT
TRBD1 | TRBV9 | ASSVEGGSANYGYT
- | TRBV5-6 | ASSYLDGLTYNEQF
- | TRBV4-1 | ASSRTATRNTEAF
TRBD1 | TRBV6-6 | ASKRGQGADTQY
- | TRBV6-1 | ASSEALRGSPLH
- | TRBV5-4 | ASSLPVGRGTTF
- | TRBV6-1 | ASSAQASSYEQY
- | TRBV27 | ASSRAGYYEQY
- | TRBV5-4 | ASSLGQLAVYEQY
- | TRBV2 | ASSEVSNSPLH
TRBD1 | TRBV6-1 | AGIQGVGTGELF
- | TRBV27 | ASSLRRGNEQY
TRBD1 | TRBV19 | ARIWAQGIQPQH
TRBD2 | TRBV6-1 | ASSEEASGIVDTQY
- | TRBV4-1 | ASSQVTSTGPSGANVLT
- | TRBV7-9 | ASSFRGNYEQY
TRBD2 | TRBV11-3 | ASSLAGGAYNEQF
TRBD1 | TRBV23-1 | ASSQFPGQGAGNTIY
- | TRBV27 | ASRKSGDGNYGYT
TRBD2 | TRBV2 | ASSERLAGYNEQF
- | TRBV20-1 | SAGGSFGYT
TRBD2 | TRBV4-1 | ASSSPTSGRETQY
- | TRBV2 | ASKQGGYEQY
TRBD2 | TRBV5-1 | ASREREGRDTQY
TRBD2 | TRBV5-4 | ASSLAQRGEETQY
TRBD1 | TRBV2 | ASESTGQGRGYT
TRBD1 | TRBV7-2 | ASSRDRGGGKLF
TRBD1 | TRBV4-1 | ASSQERRGPVNYGYT
- | TRBV29-1 | SVPTEGTYGYT
- | TRBV14 | ASSHLSRPTTETQY
TRBD1 | TRBV29-1 | SAPTDRAESQETQY
TRBD2 | TRBV7-9 | ASSSSGRIYNEQF
TRBD1 | TRBV25-1 | ASSEYGTGSIEQY
TRBD2 | TRBV7-6 | ASSLGGLAGVGEQF
TRBD1 | TRBV5-6 | ASSLGRGGPDTQY